This T cell receptor (beta chain) derives from a study of blood T cell repertoires in COVID-19 (dated by TCRdb to the early 2020s). Regarding the complete study: Samples covering the acute and convalescent phases of COVID-19 were provided by collaborators in the United States, Italy and Spain. The prospective study material was composed of cDNA or gDNA derived from T cells, B-cell-depleted T cells, or PBMCs. Deeply sampled blood TCRbeta repertoires from subjects exposed to, actively infected with, or recovered from COVID-19 were included in the dataset. The repertoires were made available in a free public database intended to serve as a resource for research on the immune response to SARS-CoV-2. Samples were obtained from the ongoing ImmuneRACE study (first 160 participants) and from over 1,000 subjects provided by 6 global collaborators. Sample metadata almost always included a de-identified subject ID, COVID-19 status, age in years and sex. Where available, HLA class I and class II types were taken from metadata supplied by the sample provider and were not determined by assay-based typing. Points the paper makes about the study in general: The amount of clinical and demographic metadata varied by source and participant and was provided uncurated.

The CDR3 runs 14 amino acids, cysteine and phenylalanine included. Of the read, only the CDR3 DNA is kept; its 42 bases are in frame from base 1. Trimming removed 11 bases from V and 3 bases from J; the gene matches leave 12 bases unexplained. CDR1 and CDR2 are drawn from the germline V gene: MNHEY, SVGAGI. Whole blood was collected in K2EDTA tubes by collaborating institutions according to the institutions' own protocols. For TCRbeta analysis, collaborators shipped samples in one of three forms: frozen whole blood, isolated PBMCs, or DNA extracted from either of those sample types. There are a few counts of this clone. Its antigen has not been determined. Per-base qualities were not stored, and no clone one base away is much larger. TCRbeta CDR3 regions were amplified from genomic DNA using the immunoSEQ Assay, a bias-controlled multiplex PCR. Per the authors' processing: The number of nucleated cells in each sample was estimated by amplification of reference gene primers within the assay. To quantify the absolute abundance of each unique TCRbeta CDR3 rearrangement, sequence reads were collapsed and filtered. For each sample, productive Simpson clonality was calculated as the square root of Simpson's diversity index across productive rearrangements. The table comes from immuneACCESS by way of TCRdb, which keeps in-frame sequences with V and J called. Part of the clones is missing from these tables; in studies checked, under half for an unresolved V gene and the rest for unknown reasons. V and J calls and clone size are copied from that table; D and trimming were computed from the DNA. For this sample the table gives about 150,000 clones, of which over 80% were detected only once. Approximately 6.5% of the sample rests with the top ten.

This sequence was found in an elderly man with acute or convalescent COVID-19. The receptor chain draws on TRBV6-5 and TRBJ1-1; the junction holds 7 bases that match TRBD1. Material for sequencing was peripheral blood. The nucleotide sequence is given as TGTGCCGGGGGGACAGAGGGGACTTACACTGAAGCTTTCTTT. Its coded protein is CAGGTEGTYTEAFF.